The T cell receptor (beta chain) described here comes from a study of T cell repertoires in cytomegalovirus infection. TCRdb re-derived calls from the reads in MiXCR, one entry per CDR3 protein. The profile covers some 920,000 distinct CDR3 sequences, with around 32% appearing a single time and around an eighth taken by the ten largest. As to this clonotype: The antigen is not known.

The CDR3 loop spans 18 amino acids. Germline loops: CDR1 SGDLS, CDR2 YYNGEE. Trimming took off 3 bases at V and 4 bases at J, with 20 bases between the two ends. This specimen was cultured CD8+ T cells from PBMCs, taken from culture after CMV antigen stimulation. The clonotype comes from a human donor in good health (CMV status not recorded). Some clones in this sample may be carry-over from other donors' samples. The rearrangement links TRBV9 to TRBJ2-6; either TRBD1 or TRBD2 may supply D (7 bases each). The CDR3 loop reads CASSAIQGGHSGANVLTF. DNA for the CDR3: TGTGCCAGCAGCGCAATCCAGGGGGGGCACTCCGGGGCCAACGTCCTGACTTTC.